This T cell receptor beta chain was obtained from a study of pediatric ulcerative colitis (dated by TCRdb to between 2017 and 2020). Background on the whole study: Nine newly diagnosed, treatment-naive pediatric ulcerative colitis patients and a few non-IBD control children each provided paired blood and rectal samples.

Broader findings and caveats from the paper: Controls, mild-moderate and acute severe colitis patients were separated by rectal repertoire features, and reduced rectal diversity due to clonal expansions was observed in acute severe colitis. Two rectal CDR3 clonotypes were detected in all ulcerative colitis patients and were not detected in any of the controls. Repertoires were derived from total lymphocyte DNA, so rare subsets such as regulatory T cells may have patterns not reflected. With only a handful of individuals, the healthy control group was small. Autologous blood-rectal clonal overlap was significantly higher in ulcerative colitis patients than in controls, suggesting increased T cell trafficking to inflamed tissue. For technical reasons, the blood samples of a couple of patients yielded substantially fewer templates, so those samples were excluded from the blood-rectal overlap analysis.

Controls underwent colonoscopy for suspected IBD, had macroscopically and histologically normal endoscopy, and were not diagnosed with IBD within the following year. Blood was sampled at the same time as the colonoscopy. The Wizard kit (Promega) was used to extract genomic DNA from the blood and intestinal samples. As regards this clone: What antigen it recognizes has not been identified. No much larger clonotype is one base removed from it; base qualities were not supplied.

Rearranged CDR3 beta regions were amplified from genomic DNA with multiplex V and J primers using the immunoSEQ TRB Survey service. To keep sequencing depth the same across samples, survey-level depth of up to 500,000 reads per sample was applied. Libraries were purified and pooled, and sequencing was performed on Illumina technology. The study's processing was this. immunoSEQ online tools were used for productive clonality, sample overlap, pairwise scatters, CDR3 beta length, V/D/J gene usage and productiveness. Alongside Shannon and Simpson indices, calculated diversity was computed as the number of unique rearrangements divided by total templates, multiplied by 100. Z-score normalized data were analyzed by principal component analysis with the R prcomp function and the ggbiplot package. Morisita's index was used to measure clonal overlap between blood and rectum within each subject. This immuneACCESS table, as held by TCRdb, lists in-frame sequences with V and J called but not all clones. Of the missing ones, under half trace to an unresolved V gene in checked studies; the others have no known cause. D and trimming come from the DNA, and the V and J calls and clone size come from that table. In all, the sample holds fewer than 7,000 clones, and around nine tenths of those were seen once. The ten largest clones represent about 2% of the sample.

The V end loses 2 bases and the J end loses 0 bases, and a stretch of 8 bases separates them. From the cysteine through the phenylalanine, the CDR3 covers 14 amino acids. The DNA shown is the 42-base CDR3, in frame from base 1. Looking up the germline V gene (reference sequence) yields CDR1 MNHNY and CDR2 SVGAGI. Sequenced input: blood. The source of this sequence is a girl under 18 who was a control in a study of pediatric ulcerative colitis. The sequence links TRBV6-6 to TRBJ2-7; perhaps TRBD1 is the D gene, with 6 bases matching. The CDR3 has the sequence CASSYGQSSYEQYF. The sequence in DNA is TGTGCCAGCAGTTACGGACAGAGCTCCTACGAGCAGTACTTC.